A selection of T cell receptor beta chains follows, all from one sample in a study of T-cell reconstitution after alpha-beta-depleted transplantation in children. TCRdb processed the PCR reads anew with MiXCR; each CDR3 protein has one entry. Altogether 530,000 or so distinct CDR3 sequences are present, 27% being singletons, with the ten largest covering approximately 33%. Sequencing used PBMCs, obtained before TCRalphabeta/CD19-depleted stem cell transplant. The source is a boy younger than two with Wiskott-Aldrich syndrome, due to receive a stem cell transplant. CDR3s include the opening cysteine and the closing phenylalanine or tryptophan. Fields, in order: V gene, J gene, D gene, clone size, CDR3 protein, CDR3 DNA. A D gene is named only where the DNA matches it firmly. Clone size is not always given. Where it is, it says once, few, many or a class for expanded clones.

V gene: TRBV4-1; J gene: TRBJ2-3; D gene: NA; clone size: few; CDR3 protein: CASSQVTDTQYF; CDR3 DNA: TGCGCCAGCAGCCAAGTAACAGATACGCAGTATTTT
V gene: TRBV2; J gene: TRBJ2-3; D gene: TRBD1; clone size: NA; CDR3 protein: CAGKDRGTDTQYF; CDR3 DNA: TGTGCCGGAAAGGACAGGGGCACAGATACGCAGTATTTT
V gene: TRBV20-1; J gene: TRBJ1-2; D gene: NA; clone size: few; CDR3 protein: CSARDRQGFGYTF; CDR3 DNA: TGCAGTGCTAGAGATCGTCAGGGTTTCGGCTACACCTTC
V gene: TRBV4-1; J gene: TRBJ2-1; D gene: TRBD1; clone size: NA; CDR3 protein: CASSQTRDRGKYNEQFF; CDR3 DNA: TGCGCCAGCAGCCAAACCCGGGACAGGGGTAAATACAATGAGCAGTTCTTC
V gene: TRBV15; J gene: TRBJ2-5; D gene: NA; clone size: few; CDR3 protein: CATSVRDNQETQYF; CDR3 DNA: TGTGCCACCAGCGTCCGGGACAACCAAGAGACCCAGTACTTC
V gene: TRBV10-3; J gene: TRBJ1-5; D gene: NA; clone size: once; CDR3 protein: CAISEAGGGQPQHF; CDR3 DNA: TGTGCCATCAGTGAGGCTGGGGGGGGTCAGCCCCAGCATTTT
V gene: TRBV20-1; J gene: TRBJ2-7; D gene: TRBD1; clone size: few; CDR3 protein: CSASRDRGWEQYF; CDR3 DNA: TGCAGTGCTAGTAGGGACAGGGGATGGGAGCAGTACTTC
V gene: TRBV5-1; J gene: TRBJ2-3; D gene: NA; clone size: few; CDR3 protein: CASSSQGPGTDTQYF; CDR3 DNA: TGCGCCAGCAGCTCCCAAGGACCAGGCACAGATACGCAGTATTTT
V gene: TRBV28; J gene: TRBJ1-5; D gene: TRBD1; clone size: few; CDR3 protein: CASSHDREGQPQHF; CDR3 DNA: TGTGCCAGCAGCCACGACAGGGAGGGACAGCCCCAGCATTTT
V gene: TRBV5-1; J gene: TRBJ2-1; D gene: TRBD2; clone size: NA; CDR3 protein: CASKPSGSGNEQFF; CDR3 DNA: TGCGCCAGCAAGCCTAGCGGGAGTGGTAATGAGCAGTTCTTC
V gene: TRBV5-1; J gene: TRBJ1-1; D gene: NA; clone size: few; CDR3 protein: CASSLGGGSNTEAFF; CDR3 DNA: TGCGCCAGCAGCTTGGGGGGGGGCTCGAACACTGAAGCTTTCTTT
V gene: TRBV10-3; J gene: TRBJ2-7; D gene: TRBD1; clone size: NA; CDR3 protein: CAISDPQTQGIAYEQYF; CDR3 DNA: TGTGCCATCAGTGATCCACAAACACAGGGGATAGCTTACGAGCAGTACTTC
V gene: TRBV6-1; J gene: TRBJ1-3; D gene: TRBD1; clone size: few; CDR3 protein: CASRRNTGATSNTIYF; CDR3 DNA: TGTGCCAGCAGACGCAACACAGGGGCCACTTCGAACACCATATATTTT
V gene: TRBV20-1; J gene: TRBJ1-5; D gene: NA; clone size: NA; CDR3 protein: CSAVPSPGINQPQHF; CDR3 DNA: TGCAGTGCTGTCCCAAGCCCAGGGATTAATCAGCCCCAGCATTTT
V gene: TRBV5-1; J gene: TRBJ2-2; D gene: TRBD2; clone size: few; CDR3 protein: CASRTETSGSITGELFF; CDR3 DNA: TGCGCCAGCAGAACCGAGACTAGCGGGAGTATCACCGGGGAGCTGTTTTTT
V gene: TRBV20-1; J gene: TRBJ1-2; D gene: NA; clone size: few; CDR3 protein: CSARATANYGYTF; CDR3 DNA: TGCAGTGCTAGAGCGACAGCGAACTATGGCTACACCTTC
V gene: TRBV3-1; J gene: TRBJ1-3; D gene: NA; clone size: NA; CDR3 protein: CASSLRTAGNTIYF; CDR3 DNA: TGTGCCAGCAGCCTTCGGACAGCGGGAAACACCATATATTTT
V gene: TRBV3-1; J gene: TRBJ2-7; D gene: TRBD1; clone size: NA; CDR3 protein: CASSRGTGRNEQYF; CDR3 DNA: TGTGCCAGCAGCCGAGGGACAGGGAGGAACGAGCAGTACTTC
V gene: TRBV28; J gene: TRBJ1-5; D gene: NA; clone size: NA; CDR3 protein: CASREIGGSDGPQHF; CDR3 DNA: TGTGCCAGCAGGGAGATCGGAGGCTCAGATGGGCCCCAGCATTTT
V gene: TRBV9; J gene: TRBJ2-6; D gene: NA; clone size: NA; CDR3 protein: CASSVGAGSRRPGANVLTF; CDR3 DNA: TGTGCCAGCAGCGTAGGGGCGGGGTCCCGAAGGCCTGGGGCCAACGTCCTGACTTTC
V gene: TRBV5-5; J gene: TRBJ2-1; D gene: TRBD2; clone size: NA; CDR3 protein: CASSLRFLAGGNEQFF; CDR3 DNA: TGTGCCAGCAGCTTGAGGTTCCTAGCGGGAGGAAATGAGCAGTTCTTC
V gene: TRBV4-2; J gene: TRBJ2-1; D gene: NA; clone size: few; CDR3 protein: CASSQMTSAEQFF; CDR3 DNA: TGTGCCAGCAGCCAGATGACAAGCGCAGAGCAGTTCTTC
V gene: TRBV10-3; J gene: TRBJ1-1; D gene: NA; clone size: NA; CDR3 protein: CAISEPGRTEAFF; CDR3 DNA: TGTGCCATCAGTGAGCCCGGACGGACTGAAGCTTTCTTT
V gene: TRBV15; J gene: TRBJ2-5; D gene: NA; clone size: NA; CDR3 protein: CATSRDFGGQETQYF; CDR3 DNA: TGTGCCACCAGCAGAGATTTCGGGGGTCAAGAGACCCAGTACTTC
V gene: TRBV5-1; J gene: TRBJ2-2; D gene: TRBD2; clone size: NA; CDR3 protein: CASSLISGTAGELFF; CDR3 DNA: TGCGCCAGCAGCTTGATTAGCGGGACGGCCGGGGAGCTGTTTTTT
V gene: TRBV6-5; J gene: TRBJ2-5; D gene: TRBD2; clone size: NA; CDR3 protein: CASSYSSGEETQYF; CDR3 DNA: TGTGCCAGCAGTTACTCTAGCGGGGAAGAGACCCAGTACTTC
V gene: TRBV20-1; J gene: TRBJ2-3; D gene: TRBD2; clone size: NA; CDR3 protein: CSALSLAGVPDTQYF; CDR3 DNA: TGCAGTGCTTTGTCTCTAGCGGGAGTACCAGATACGCAGTATTTT
V gene: TRBV5-1; J gene: TRBJ1-1; D gene: NA; clone size: few; CDR3 protein: CASSMGPGNTEAFF; CDR3 DNA: TGCGCCAGCAGCATGGGACCGGGGAACACTGAAGCTTTCTTT
V gene: TRBV4-2; J gene: TRBJ2-3; D gene: NA; clone size: NA; CDR3 protein: CASSLRLSSTDTQYF; CDR3 DNA: TGTGCCAGCAGCCTAAGACTGTCGAGCACAGATACGCAGTATTTT
V gene: TRBV5-6; J gene: TRBJ2-7; D gene: NA; clone size: few; CDR3 protein: CASSFWGREQYF; CDR3 DNA: TGTGCCAGCAGCTTCTGGGGGCGGGAGCAGTACTTC
V gene: TRBV7-2; J gene: TRBJ2-6; D gene: NA; clone size: NA; CDR3 protein: CASSPILAGANVLTF; CDR3 DNA: TGTGCCAGCAGCCCCATCTTAGCTGGGGCCAACGTCCTGACTTTC
V gene: TRBV14; J gene: TRBJ2-1; D gene: TRBD1; clone size: NA; CDR3 protein: CASSQTGGAIYEQFF; CDR3 DNA: TGTGCCAGCAGCCAGACAGGGGGCGCAATATATGAGCAGTTCTTC
V gene: TRBV5-6; J gene: TRBJ2-1; D gene: NA; clone size: few; CDR3 protein: CASSYYPKYNEQFF; CDR3 DNA: TGTGCCAGCAGCTATTACCCGAAATACAATGAGCAGTTCTTC
V gene: TRBV3-1; J gene: TRBJ2-5; D gene: TRBD2; clone size: once; CDR3 protein: CASRSTSGTLRETQYF; CDR3 DNA: TGTGCCAGCAGGTCGACTAGCGGGACCCTTCGAGAGACCCAGTACTTC
V gene: TRBV5-1; J gene: TRBJ2-7; D gene: NA; clone size: NA; CDR3 protein: CASREGQGLYEQYF; CDR3 DNA: TGCGCCAGCAGAGAGGGTCAGGGTCTCTACGAGCAGTACTTC
V gene: TRBV20-1; J gene: TRBJ2-1; D gene: NA; clone size: NA; CDR3 protein: CSAVGPPDNNEQFF; CDR3 DNA: TGCAGTGCGGTTGGGCCGCCGGACAACAATGAGCAGTTCTTC
V gene: TRBV28; J gene: TRBJ1-5; D gene: NA; clone size: few; CDR3 protein: CASSFPRVGNQPQHF; CDR3 DNA: TGTGCCAGCAGTTTCCCCAGGGTTGGAAATCAGCCCCAGCATTTT
V gene: TRBV27; J gene: TRBJ1-5; D gene: NA; clone size: few; CDR3 protein: CASSLRPQGNQPQHF; CDR3 DNA: TGTGCCAGCAGTTTACGGCCCCAGGGCAATCAGCCCCAGCATTTT
V gene: TRBV9; J gene: TRBJ2-3; D gene: TRBD2; clone size: once; CDR3 protein: CASSFVAGAGTDTQYF; CDR3 DNA: TGTGCCAGCAGCTTCGTAGCGGGAGCGGGGACAGATACGCAGTATTTT
V gene: TRBV5-1; J gene: TRBJ1-4; D gene: TRBD1; clone size: few; CDR3 protein: CASSRGTENEKLFF; CDR3 DNA: TGCGCCAGCAGCCGAGGGACAGAAAATGAAAAACTGTTTTTT
V gene: TRBV10-3; J gene: TRBJ2-7; D gene: TRBD1; clone size: NA; CDR3 protein: CAISESRGQGSYEQYF; CDR3 DNA: TGTGCCATCAGTGAGTCCAGGGGGCAGGGGTCCTACGAGCAGTACTTC
V gene: TRBV29-1; J gene: TRBJ2-1; D gene: NA; clone size: few; CDR3 protein: CSVKGNEQFF; CDR3 DNA: TGCAGCGTTAAGGGGAATGAGCAGTTCTTC
V gene: TRBV5-1; J gene: TRBJ2-2; D gene: NA; clone size: few; CDR3 protein: CASSSARNTGELFF; CDR3 DNA: TGCGCCAGCAGCTCCGCTAGAAACACCGGGGAGCTGTTTTTT
V gene: TRBV10-3; J gene: TRBJ2-5; D gene: TRBD1; clone size: NA; CDR3 protein: CAIAGTGVGETQYF; CDR3 DNA: TGTGCCATCGCCGGGACAGGGGTAGGAGAGACCCAGTACTTC
V gene: TRBV5-1; J gene: TRBJ2-7; D gene: NA; clone size: NA; CDR3 protein: CASSLVSGDSYEQYF; CDR3 DNA: TGCGCCAGCAGCTTGGTTTCCGGGGACTCCTACGAGCAGTACTTC
V gene: TRBV20-1; J gene: TRBJ2-3; D gene: TRBD2; clone size: once; CDR3 protein: CSAISSGRALDTQYF; CDR3 DNA: TGCAGTGCCATATCTAGCGGGAGGGCCTTAGATACGCAGTATTTT
V gene: TRBV15; J gene: TRBJ2-7; D gene: NA; clone size: NA; CDR3 protein: CATSRDSGGYSYEQYF; CDR3 DNA: TGTGCCACCAGCAGAGATTCCGGGGGCTATTCCTACGAGCAGTACTTC